These 28 T cell receptor beta chains originate from one sample sequenced in a study of blood T cell repertoires in COVID-19. Clones were sequenced by immunoSEQ multiplex PCR, and TCRdb holds only the in-frame ones, with some missing. The sample shows 470,000 or so clones, approximately 90% of them seen only once. The sequenced sample consisted of peripheral blood. The receptors stem from a woman in her 30s with acute or convalescent COVID-19.

The chain couples TRBV11-2 to TRBJ2-7; 8 bases map to TRBD1. The CDR3 is 15 amino acids. Germline V gene data show CDR1 as SGHAT and CDR2 as FQNNGV. J lost 4 bases, V lost 5 bases, and 10 bases had no gene match. The CDR3 region is CASSKNRDRFYEQYF. DNA for the CDR3: TGTGCCAGCAGCAAGAACCGGGACAGGTTTTACGAGCAGTACTTC.

The genes are TRBV5-5 and TRBJ1-1, with a possible D match to TRBD1 (5 bases). Trimming shortened V by 5 bases and J by 6 bases, and 11 bases separated the two germline ends. The CDR3 is made up of 12 amino acids. CDR1 SGHKS and CDR2 YYEKEE come from the germline V gene (reference sequence). CDR3 nucleotide sequence: TGTGCCAGCAGACGACGGGGGGCTGAAGCTTTCTTT. Translated: CASRRRGAEAFF.

The chain recombines TRBV2 with TRBJ2-2, with 7 positions matching TRBD2. V was clipped by 8 bases and J by 0 bases; unmatched bases: 6. The germline CDR1 and CDR2 sequences are SNHLY and FYNNEI. The CDR3 contains 15 residues. CDR3 loop: CASGPRGANTGELFF. Written as DNA, the CDR3 is TGTGCCAGCGGGCCCCGGGGGGCGAACACCGGGGAGCTGTTTTTT. The full variable domain, its missing parts supplied by reference TRBV2 and TRBJ2-2, is EPEVTQTPSHQVTQMGQEVILRCVPISNHLYFYWYRQILGQKVEFLVSFYNNEISEKSEIFDDQFSVERPDGSNFTLKIRSTKLEDSAMYFCASGPRGANTGELFFGEGSRLTVL.

The chain combines TRBV20-1 with TRBJ2-5; 11 bases map to TRBD2. In germline, CDR1 is DFQATT, CDR2 SNEGSKA (reference sequence). CDR3 size: 19 residues. The V gene end was trimmed by 3 bases and the J gene end by 5 bases; junction bases not matched to a gene: 20. DNA for the CDR3: TGCAGTGCTAGTGGCCGAAAGAGACTAGCGGGGACTTTTTCGGAGACCCAGTACTTC. Amino acids: CSASGRKRLAGTFSETQYF.

The chain couples TRBV4-1 to TRBJ1-5; D call uncertain. V lost 4 bases and J lost 2, with 12 bases in between. The length of the CDR3 is 15 residues. CDR1 is MGHRA, CDR2 YSYEKL, per germline. In nucleotides, the CDR3 is TGCGCCAGCAGCCTAGAAGCCGGGGGCAATCAGCCCCAGCATTTT. Translation gives CASSLEAGGNQPQHF.

The genes are TRBV19 and TRBJ1-1, with D uncertain. Trimming pared 5 bases from V and 0 bases from J, leaving 13 bases between. The germline V gene encodes CDR1 LNHDA and CDR2 SQIVND (reference sequence). The CDR3 has 15 amino acids. CDR3 DNA sequence: TGTGCCAGTAGTCTATCAGACAACATGAACACTGAAGCTTTCTTT. Its protein is CASSLSDNMNTEAFF.

This clone was recorded only once. V gene TRBV2 combines with J gene TRBJ2-2; D is perhaps TRBD1 (6 bases). Germline CDR1 is SNHLY and CDR2 is FYNNEI. Deletions cut 3 bases from V and 0 bases from J, with 14 bases between. The CDR3 covers 17 residues. CDR3 sequence reads: CASSDSGTPANTGELFF. DNA for the CDR3: TGTGCCAGCAGTGATTCCGGGACACCAGCGAACACCGGGGAGCTGTTTTTT.

V and J are TRBV5-1 and TRBJ2-7; the match to TRBD1 covers 12 bases. The CDR3 is 14 residues long. Trimming took 3 bases from V and 6 from J; bases not matched to a gene: 4. The germline V gene encodes CDR1 SGHRS and CDR2 YFSETQ. The CDR3 coding sequence is TGCGCCAGCAGCTGGGGGACAGGGGGCTTCGAGCAGTACTTC. Protein product: CASSWGTGGFEQYF.

The chain has TRBV4-1 and TRBJ1-6, with 8 bases identical to TRBD1. This CDR3 region has 22 residues. Germline CDR1 and CDR2: MGHRA and YSYEKL. The V and J ends lost 0 bases and 2 bases, in that order; junction bases with no gene match: 18. The CDR3 spells CASSQDWFPPTHRGAYNSPLHF. The CDR3 DNA is TGCGCCAGCAGCCAAGATTGGTTCCCCCCGACCCACAGGGGGGCCTATAATTCACCCCTCCACTTT.

V is TRBV5-6 and J is TRBJ2-5; D is perhaps TRBD1 (5 bases). This CDR3 is built from 14 residues. V was shortened by 3 bases and J by 5 bases, with 14 bases between the two germline ends. In germline, CDR1 is SGHDT, CDR2 YYEEEE. The CDR3 region has the DNA TGTGCCAGCAGCTCAGGGCCCAGGCGGGAGACCCAGTACTTC. Its translation is CASSSGPRRETQYF.

The chain is built from TRBV5-1 and TRBJ2-1; 11 nucleotides align to TRBD2. Germline V gene data show CDR1 as SGHRS and CDR2 as YFSETQ. After removal of 0 bases from V and 7 bases from J, the junction contained 18 bases not matched to a gene. The CDR3 totals 20 residues. CDR3 bases: TGCGCCAGCAGCTTGGGTTGGCTAGCGGGGGGTACCTCTTGGGCAAATGAGCAGTTCTTC. Translating gives CASSLGWLAGGTSWANEQFF. The variable domain in full, completed from reference TRBV5-1 and TRBJ2-1, reads KAGVTQTPRYLIKTRGQQVTLSCSPISGHRSVSWYQQTPGQGLQFLFEYFSETQRNKGNFPGRFSGRQFSNSRSEMNVSTLELGDSALYLCASSLGWLAGGTSWANEQFFGPGTRLTVL.

The chain recombines TRBV27 with TRBJ1-2, with 7 bases matching TRBD1. Germline loops: CDR1 MNHEY, CDR2 SMNVEV (reference sequence). V shed 4 bases and J 0 bases; nucleotides not matched to a gene: 5. The CDR3 is 15 amino acids. The CDR3 DNA reads as TGTGCCAGCAGTTCGGCAGGGGGAGCTAACTATGGCTACACCTTC. Amino acid sequence: CASSSAGGANYGYTF.

This chain uses TRBV5-6 with TRBJ1-1; D is undetermined. V was cut by 2 bases and J by 4 bases, with 15 bases left in between. CDR1 and CDR2 from the germline V gene are SGHDT and YYEEEE. The CDR3 loop spans 15 amino acids. CDR3 nucleotide sequence: TGTGCCAGCAGCTTTGGAGGGAAGCTGGTCACTGAAGCTTTCTTT. This gives the protein CASSFGGKLVTEAFF.

The chain carries TRBV5-1 and TRBJ2-7; 14 nucleotides line up with TRBD2. The CDR3 loop spans 13 amino acids. Germline V gives CDR1 SGHRS, CDR2 YFSETQ. Trimming took 8 bases from V and 5 from J; bases not matched to a gene: 3. In DNA form, the CDR3 reads TGCGCCAGTCGACTAGCGGGGGGGGACGAGCAGTACTTC. Protein product: CASRLAGGDEQYF.

The V gene is TRBV28, the J gene TRBJ1-5; perhaps TRBD1 as D (6 bases). The CDR3 consists of 15 residues. The V gene lost 10 bases and the J gene lost 4 bases, with 20 bases spanning the gap. Per germline, CDR1 MDHEN and CDR2 SYDVKM. CDR3 loop: CATTLGTSRNQPQHF. CDR3 DNA sequence: TGTGCCACCACCCTCGGGACAAGCCGGAATCAGCCCCAGCATTTT.

The chain carries TRBV19 and TRBJ1-2; TRBD1 matches 8 bases. The germline gives CDR1 LNHDA, CDR2 SQIVND (reference sequence). The CDR3 totals 15 residues. V shed 4 bases and J 3 bases; nucleotides not matched to a gene: 7. In DNA form, the CDR3 reads TGTGCCAGTAGTAGTCCCTCAGGGGGCTACTATGGCTACACCTTC. Protein sequence: CASSSPSGGYYGYTF.

The chain links TRBV2 to TRBJ1-6, with 8 bases aligning to TRBD1. Looked up from germline, CDR1 is SNHLY and CDR2 is FYNNEI. There are 16 residues in the CDR3. V dropped 11 bases and J dropped 10; count of bases not matched to a gene: 19. The CDR3 DNA follows: TGTGCCTACTCGGAAGGGAGAGGACAGGGTGGATCACCCCTCCACTTT. It specifies CAYSEGRGQGGSPLHF. Together with reference TRBV2 and TRBJ1-6, the CDR3 gives the full variable domain: EPEVTQTPSHQVTQMGQEVILRCVPISNHLYFYWYRQILGQKVEFLVSFYNNEISEKSEIFDDQFSVERPDGSNFTLKIRSTKLEDSAMYFCAYSEGRGQGGSPLHFGNGTRLTVT.

The gene calls are TRBV6-5 and TRBJ1-1; possibly TRBD1 for D (6 bases). Trimming removed 2 bases from V and 4 bases from J, with 8 bases in between. The germline CDR1 and CDR2 sequences are MNHEY and SVGAGI. The CDR3 spans 13 residues. The chain's CDR3 is CASSYAQGTEAFF. In DNA, the CDR3 is TGTGCCAGCAGTTACGCACAGGGCACTGAAGCTTTCTTT.

This rearrangement joins TRBV7-6 to TRBJ1-2; D perhaps matches TRBD1 (6 bases). Germline values: CDR1 SGHVS, CDR2 FNYEAQ. V gave up 3 bases and J gave up 0 bases, with 11 bases separating them. CDR3 length: 15 residues. The CDR3, as DNA: TGTGCCAGCAGCTTGGGGGCGAGAGCTAACTATGGCTACACCTTC. It encodes CASSLGARANYGYTF.

The rearrangement links TRBV30 to TRBJ2-7; 7 positions agree with TRBD1. The junction had 7 bases not matched to a gene; V was cut back by 3 bases and J by 5 bases. The CDR3 loop spans 13 amino acids. The V gene's germline CDR1 is GTSNPN and CDR2 SVGIG (reference sequence). The CDR3 protein is CAWSGQVFDEQYF. In nucleotides, the CDR3 is TGTGCCTGGAGCGGACAGGTTTTCGACGAGCAGTACTTC.

This rearrangement joins TRBV4-1 to TRBJ2-3; tentative D call: TRBD2 (5 bases). This CDR3 contains 16 residues. From germline, CDR1 is MGHRA and CDR2 YSYEKL. V lost 2 bases and J 4 bases, leaving 16 bases between the germline ends. CDR3 coding DNA: TGCGCCAGCAGCCAAATAGGGTCGGAGGATGCAGATACGCAGTATTTT. Its protein is CASSQIGSEDADTQYF.

The chain recombines TRBV9 with TRBJ1-2; 7 positions match TRBD1. CDR1 is SGDLS and CDR2 is YYNGEE in the germline V gene. V was clipped by 0 bases and J by 6 bases; unmatched bases: 5. The CDR3 runs 14 residues. CDR3 region: CASSVVEGANGYTF. The CDR3 DNA reads as TGTGCCAGCAGCGTAGTGGAGGGGGCAAATGGCTACACCTTC.

DNA of the CDR3: TGTGCCAGCAGTTACGGGGAGACTGAAGCTTTCTTT. Its translation is CASSYGETEAFF. The chain combines TRBV6-2 or TRBV6-3 with TRBJ1-1; D remains ambiguous. This CDR3 has 12 amino acids. Germline CDR1 is MNHEY and CDR2 is SVGEGT. The V gene lost 2 bases and the J gene lost 5 bases, with 6 bases spanning the gap.

CDR3 sequence: CATYDRALGETQYF. Written as DNA, the CDR3 is TGTGCCACCTATGACAGGGCCTTGGGGGAGACCCAGTACTTC. The V gene is TRBV6-5, the J gene TRBJ2-5, with 7 bases that match TRBD1. The V and J ends lost 10 bases and 5 bases, in that order; junction bases with no gene match: 13. CDR1 and CDR2 from the germline V gene are MNHEY and SVGAGI. This CDR3 has 14 residues.

V and J are TRBV5-1 and TRBJ2-7; TRBD1 matches 9 bases. Germline CDR1 reads SGHRS; CDR2 reads YFSETQ. The CDR3 runs to 13 residues. J gave up 5 bases and V 2 bases, and 2 bases lay outside the gene matches. Here the CDR3 DNA reads TGCGCCAGCAGCTTTCGACAGGGGGACGAGCAGTACTTC. It encodes CASSFRQGDEQYF.

The chain is built from TRBV13 and TRBJ1-2; 9 bases line up with TRBD1. CDR1 is PRHDT, CDR2 FYEKMQ, per germline (reference sequence). V was pared by 5 bases and J by 3 bases, with 7 bases of the junction left unmatched. The CDR3 extends over 15 amino acids. CDR3 sequence: CASSATGQGDYGYTF. CDR3 bases: TGTGCCAGCAGCGCTACGGGACAGGGAGACTATGGCTACACCTTC.

The chain employs TRBV3-1 (or the pseudogene TRBV3-2) and TRBJ2-5, with 11 bases identical to TRBD2. V was pared by 4 bases and J by 1 base, with 2 bases of the junction left unmatched. Looked up from germline, CDR1 is LGHDT and CDR2 is YNNKEL (reference sequence). This CDR3 spans 15 amino acids. Written as DNA, the CDR3 is TGTGCCAGCAGCCCTAGCGGGGGGTTCCAAGAGACCCAGTACTTC. This sequence encodes CASSPSGGFQETQYF.

A single count supports this clone. This rearrangement joins TRBV15 to TRBJ2-3; D might be TRBD1 (6 bases). Germline assignment: CDR1 LNHNV and CDR2 YYDKDF (reference sequence). The CDR3 runs to 18 residues. V was clipped by 0 bases and J by 6 bases, with 22 bases between them. CDR3 nucleotides: TGTGCCACCAGCAGAGATCAAACCCCCCAGGGGATCCTTGATACGCAGTATTTT. This translates into CATSRDQTPQGILDTQYF.